A selection of T cell receptor beta chains follows, all from one sample in a study of identical twins. TCRdb re-called the 5' RACE reads with MiXCR, one entry per CDR3 protein. The sample lists approximately 630,000 distinct CDR3 sequences, just over 7% seen once, with 1.6% in the top ten. These data also formed part of another study, on yellow fever vaccine responses in identical twins.

Specimen: PBMCs. These receptors were collected from a woman aged 18 to 35 in good health. Both conserved end residues are part of each CDR3. The D gene is left open where the match is weak. Only some rows state a clone size, as once, few, many or a class for expanded clones.

D gene: TRBD2
V gene: TRBV2
clone size: NA
J gene: TRBJ2-1
CDR3 DNA: TGTGCCAGCAGGGTTTTTAGCGGGAGATCGGTTGATGAGCAGTTCTTC
CDR3 protein: CASRVFSGRSVDEQFF

D gene: NA
V gene: TRBV10-1
clone size: few
J gene: TRBJ2-5
CDR3 DNA: TGCGCCAGCGAGCGGCAAGAGACCCAGTACTTC
CDR3 protein: CASERQETQYF

D gene: NA
V gene: TRBV5-1
clone size: many
J gene: TRBJ2-1
CDR3 DNA: TGCGCCAGCAGCTTGGGTGGGAGTTTCAATGAGCAGTTCTTC
CDR3 protein: CASSLGGSFNEQFF

D gene: TRBD2
V gene: TRBV7-8
clone size: NA
J gene: TRBJ2-2
CDR3 DNA: TGTGCCAGCAGTTCATCCGGGACTAGCGGGAGTCCCGACACCGGGGAGCTGTTTTTT
CDR3 protein: CASSSSGTSGSPDTGELFF

D gene: NA
V gene: TRBV5-1
clone size: few
J gene: TRBJ1-1
CDR3 DNA: TGCGCCAGCAGGGTCTCGGCGGACACTGAAGCTTTCTTT
CDR3 protein: CASRVSADTEAFF

D gene: TRBD1
V gene: TRBV12-3/TRBV12-4
clone size: few
J gene: TRBJ1-2
CDR3 DNA: TGTGCCAGCACCGCGGGACAGAATTCTAACTATGGCTACACCTTC
CDR3 protein: CASTAGQNSNYGYTF

D gene: NA
V gene: TRBV4-1
clone size: NA
J gene: TRBJ2-5
CDR3 DNA: TGCGCCAGCAAACGGGACGCCCAAGAGACCCAGTACTTC
CDR3 protein: CASKRDAQETQYF

D gene: NA
V gene: TRBV2
clone size: few
J gene: TRBJ2-7
CDR3 DNA: TGTGCCAGCAGAGGGAAAGCCTACGAGCAGTACTTC
CDR3 protein: CASRGKAYEQYF

D gene: NA
V gene: TRBV2
clone size: few
J gene: TRBJ1-1
CDR3 DNA: TGTGCCAGCAGTGAAGCAGGAGTAGTTGAAGCTTTCTTT
CDR3 protein: CASSEAGVVEAFF

D gene: TRBD2
V gene: TRBV9
clone size: few
J gene: TRBJ2-5
CDR3 DNA: TGTGCCAGCAGCGTGGAGACGGGGGGGCCGACGGAGACCCAGTACTTC
CDR3 protein: CASSVETGGPTETQYF

D gene: NA
V gene: TRBV5-6
clone size: many
J gene: TRBJ2-1
CDR3 DNA: TGTGCCAGCAGTAAGGGTGGCCCCTACAATGAGCAGTTCTTC
CDR3 protein: CASSKGGPYNEQFF

D gene: NA
V gene: TRBV20-1
clone size: few
J gene: TRBJ2-3
CDR3 DNA: TGCAGTGCTAGAGATTCACAGTTTTCCACAGATACGCAGTATTTT
CDR3 protein: CSARDSQFSTDTQYF

D gene: NA
V gene: TRBV20-1
clone size: NA
J gene: TRBJ1-5
CDR3 DNA: TGCAGTGCTAGACCCCGAGTGGCTAATCAGCCCCAGCATTTT
CDR3 protein: CSARPRVANQPQHF

D gene: TRBD2
V gene: TRBV4-2
clone size: many
J gene: TRBJ2-3
CDR3 DNA: TGTGCCAGCAGCCGAGCCGGGACTAGCGGGGGGGCATCAGATACGCAGTATTTT
CDR3 protein: CASSRAGTSGGASDTQYF

D gene: NA
V gene: TRBV4-2
clone size: NA
J gene: TRBJ2-1
CDR3 DNA: TGTGCCAGCAGCCAACAAGAGGTGGATGAGCAGTTCTTC
CDR3 protein: CASSQQEVDEQFF

D gene: NA
V gene: TRBV15
clone size: few
J gene: TRBJ2-3
CDR3 DNA: TGTGCCACCAGCAGAGGATCAGATACGCAGTATTTT
CDR3 protein: CATSRGSDTQYF

D gene: TRBD2
V gene: TRBV11-2
clone size: NA
J gene: TRBJ2-3
CDR3 DNA: TGTGCCAGCAGCCCGTGGCTGACTAGCGGCACAGATACGCAGTATTTT
CDR3 protein: CASSPWLTSGTDTQYF

D gene: NA
V gene: TRBV28
clone size: NA
J gene: TRBJ2-3
CDR3 DNA: TGTGCCAGCAGTCCGCTCTGGTGGGGGAGTGGCACAGATACGCAGTATTTT
CDR3 protein: CASSPLWWGSGTDTQYF

D gene: NA
V gene: TRBV2
clone size: many
J gene: TRBJ2-3
CDR3 DNA: TGTGCCAGCAGCGCCAGGGCGGCTGGAAAAGATACGCAGTATTTT
CDR3 protein: CASSARAAGKDTQYF

D gene: TRBD2
V gene: TRBV7-6
clone size: many
J gene: TRBJ2-1
CDR3 DNA: TGTGCCAGCAGCTTAGAACCTAGCGGGAGAAGCTATGAGCAGTTCTTC
CDR3 protein: CASSLEPSGRSYEQFF

D gene: TRBD1
V gene: TRBV20-1
clone size: NA
J gene: TRBJ1-1
CDR3 DNA: TGCAGTGCCCCACCGGGACAGGGGCCCCAAGGGACTGAAGCTTTCTTT
CDR3 protein: CSAPPGQGPQGTEAFF

D gene: NA
V gene: TRBV12-3/TRBV12-4
clone size: NA
J gene: TRBJ2-1
CDR3 DNA: TGTGCCAGCAGTTTTGACAGCAACGAGCAGTTCTTC
CDR3 protein: CASSFDSNEQFF

D gene: TRBD1
V gene: TRBV28
clone size: few
J gene: TRBJ1-3
CDR3 DNA: TGTGCCAGCAGCCGGGACAGGGTAAACACCATATATTTT
CDR3 protein: CASSRDRVNTIYF

D gene: NA
V gene: TRBV12-3/TRBV12-4
clone size: many
J gene: TRBJ2-2
CDR3 DNA: TGTGCCAGCAGTTCGGGGGCGCAAATGACCGGGGAGCTGTTTTTT
CDR3 protein: CASSSGAQMTGELFF

D gene: NA
V gene: TRBV11-2
clone size: many
J gene: TRBJ1-1
CDR3 DNA: TGTGCCAGCAGCTTAGAGAGGACAGCCAACACTGAAGCTTTCTTT
CDR3 protein: CASSLERTANTEAFF

D gene: NA
V gene: TRBV12-3/TRBV12-4
clone size: few
J gene: TRBJ2-1
CDR3 DNA: TGTGCCAGCAGTTTAGGGGCAAGGTCCTACAATGAGCAGTTCTTC
CDR3 protein: CASSLGARSYNEQFF

D gene: NA
V gene: TRBV7-2
clone size: NA
J gene: TRBJ2-5
CDR3 DNA: TGTGCCAGCAGAAACACAGATCGGACCCAGTACTTC
CDR3 protein: CASRNTDRTQYF

D gene: NA
V gene: TRBV7-6
clone size: many
J gene: TRBJ1-1
CDR3 DNA: TGTGCCAGCGGCCCTGAAGCTTTCTTT
CDR3 protein: CASGPEAFF

D gene: NA
V gene: TRBV3-1
clone size: many
J gene: TRBJ1-3
CDR3 DNA: TGTGCCAGCAGCCAAGGGGTCACCTCTGGAAACACCATATATTTT
CDR3 protein: CASSQGVTSGNTIYF

D gene: NA
V gene: TRBV6-5
clone size: few
J gene: TRBJ1-5
CDR3 DNA: TGTGCCAGCAGTTACGAGGCAGGGAACAATCAGCCCCAGCATTTT
CDR3 protein: CASSYEAGNNQPQHF

D gene: TRBD1
V gene: TRBV2
clone size: many
J gene: TRBJ2-1
CDR3 DNA: TGTGCCAGCAGGGATCCGGGACAGGGTAAGGACAATGAGCAGTTCTTC
CDR3 protein: CASRDPGQGKDNEQFF

D gene: NA
V gene: TRBV20-1
clone size: many
J gene: TRBJ1-1
CDR3 DNA: TGCAGTGCTAAGAGGAACACTGAAGCTTTCTTT
CDR3 protein: CSAKRNTEAFF

D gene: NA
V gene: TRBV12-3/TRBV12-4
clone size: many
J gene: TRBJ2-1
CDR3 DNA: TGTGCCAGCAGTTTTAGTGCTGAGCAGTTCTTC
CDR3 protein: CASSFSAEQFF

D gene: NA
V gene: TRBV9
clone size: few
J gene: TRBJ2-7
CDR3 DNA: TGTGCCAGCAACCTAGTTGGGTACAGTAAATACTTC
CDR3 protein: CASNLVGYSKYF

D gene: TRBD2
V gene: TRBV7-9
clone size: NA
J gene: TRBJ2-1
CDR3 DNA: TGTGCCAGCTCCGGCGGGGGGGCAATTGAGCAGTTCTTC
CDR3 protein: CASSGGGAIEQFF

D gene: NA
V gene: TRBV9
clone size: few
J gene: TRBJ2-3
CDR3 DNA: TGTGCCAGCAGCGTAGTGTCTAAATCTAGCACAGATACGCAGTATTTT
CDR3 protein: CASSVVSKSSTDTQYF

D gene: TRBD1
V gene: TRBV20-1
clone size: few
J gene: TRBJ2-1
CDR3 DNA: TGCAGTGCTAGACCAGGACAGGGCTTAAGCTCCTACAATGAGCAGTTCTTC
CDR3 protein: CSARPGQGLSSYNEQFF

D gene: TRBD1
V gene: TRBV6-1
clone size: few
J gene: TRBJ1-4
CDR3 DNA: TGTGCCAGCAGGGAACAGGGGATAAATGAAAAACTGTTTTTT
CDR3 protein: CASREQGINEKLFF

D gene: TRBD1
V gene: TRBV25-1
clone size: few
J gene: TRBJ2-1
CDR3 DNA: TGTGCCAGCAGAAGGACAGGGCACAATGAGCAGTTCTTC
CDR3 protein: CASRRTGHNEQFF

D gene: TRBD2
V gene: TRBV7-2
clone size: many
J gene: TRBJ2-3
CDR3 DNA: TGTGCCAGCAGCCGAGGACTAGCAAGCACAGATACGCAGTATTTT
CDR3 protein: CASSRGLASTDTQYF

D gene: NA
V gene: TRBV28
clone size: many
J gene: TRBJ1-2
CDR3 DNA: TGTGCCAGCAGTCACCCCATAGGCAGTTCTAACTATGGCTACACCTTC
CDR3 protein: CASSHPIGSSNYGYTF

D gene: NA
V gene: TRBV24-1
clone size: many
J gene: TRBJ2-1
CDR3 DNA: TGTGCCACCAGTGGGCGCAGCCACAATGAGCAGTTCTTC
CDR3 protein: CATSGRSHNEQFF

D gene: TRBD1
V gene: TRBV14
clone size: NA
J gene: TRBJ2-3
CDR3 DNA: TGTGCCAGCAGCCATTATGGACAGGCGAGCACAGATACGCAGTATTTT
CDR3 protein: CASSHYGQASTDTQYF

D gene: NA
V gene: TRBV12-3/TRBV12-4
clone size: few
J gene: TRBJ2-5
CDR3 DNA: TGTGCCAGCAGTTTCGGCGGATCCCAAAAGACCCAGTACTTC
CDR3 protein: CASSFGGSQKTQYF

D gene: NA
V gene: TRBV12-3/TRBV12-4
clone size: NA
J gene: TRBJ2-7
CDR3 DNA: TGTGCCAGCAGTATATTCAGGGGCTCCGAGCAGTACTTC
CDR3 protein: CASSIFRGSEQYF

D gene: NA
V gene: TRBV20-1
clone size: few
J gene: TRBJ1-1
CDR3 DNA: TGCAGTGCTAGGGACGGCGTGAACACTGAAGCTTTCTTT
CDR3 protein: CSARDGVNTEAFF

D gene: NA
V gene: TRBV12-3/TRBV12-4
clone size: many
J gene: TRBJ2-2
CDR3 DNA: TGTGCCAGCAGTCCGCTTTCTGGACGCATGAACACCGGGGAGCTGTTTTTT
CDR3 protein: CASSPLSGRMNTGELFF

D gene: NA
V gene: TRBV29-1
clone size: few
J gene: TRBJ2-2
CDR3 DNA: TGCAGCGTTGAAGTACCGCGGCCCGGGGGGCTTAACACCGGGGAGCTGTTTTTT
CDR3 protein: CSVEVPRPGGLNTGELFF

D gene: TRBD1
V gene: TRBV25-1
clone size: few
J gene: TRBJ2-7
CDR3 DNA: TGTGCCAGCGGGGGGGACAGGGTCTACGAGCAGTACTTC
CDR3 protein: CASGGDRVYEQYF